The 11 T cell receptor beta chains below all came from one sample that was sequenced in a study of identical twins. TCRdb processed the 5' RACE reads anew with MiXCR; each CDR3 protein has one entry. Found here are around 470,000 distinct CDR3 sequences, 12% to 15% of them singletons; the top ten hold about 0.52%. These same data were also listed under a study on yellow fever vaccine responses in identical twins.

Sequences were obtained from CD4+ T cells sorted from blood. The receptors shown here come from a woman under 30 in good health.

This chain links TRBV20-1 with TRBJ1-2; no clear D. Trimming shortened V by 1 base and J by 7 bases, and 7 bases separated the two germline ends. CDR1 is DFQATT and CDR2 is SNEGSKA in the germline V gene (reference sequence). CDR3 length: 11 amino acids. The CDR3 coding sequence is TGCAGTGCTAGAGTGCAGGCTGGCTACACCTTC. It specifies CSARVQAGYTF.

The rearrangement uses TRBV5-5 and TRBJ2-1; TRBD2 matches 13 bases. The V and J ends lost 2 bases and 8 bases, in that order; junction bases with no gene match: 4. The CDR3 runs 15 residues. Germline values: CDR1 SGHKS, CDR2 YYEKEE (reference sequence). The chain's CDR3 is CASSLLAGGRDEQFF. CDR3 in DNA: TGTGCCAGCAGCTTACTAGCGGGGGGGCGGGATGAGCAGTTCTTC.

This clonotype was detected only a few times. The chain has TRBV29-1 and TRBJ1-5; the D gene is possibly TRBD1 (5 bases). The CDR3 contains 12 residues. Germline V gives CDR1 SQVTM, CDR2 ANQGSEA. With 7 bases removed from V and 4 bases from J, the gap between germline ends came to 11 bases. CDR3 DNA: TGCAGCGCCGCAGGGAGAAATCAGCCCCAGCATTTT. Protein: CSAAGRNQPQHF.

V is TRBV24-1 and J is TRBJ2-5; 7 bases map to TRBD2. The CDR3 sequence is 13 residues long. Looked up from germline, CDR1 is KGHDR and CDR2 is SFDVKD. After removal of 9 bases from V and 0 bases from J, the junction contained 3 bases not matched to a gene. The CDR3 DNA sequence: TGTGCCACCGGAGCGGGGAACCAAGAGACCCAGTACTTC. Encoded protein: CATGAGNQETQYF.

This clonotype was counted at least ten times. The chain has TRBV6-2 or TRBV6-3 and TRBJ2-1, with TRBD2 matching over 16 bases. Germline trimming cut 2 bases from V and 2 bases from J; bases unmatched to any gene: 6. The germline V gene encodes CDR1 MNHEY and CDR2 SVGEGT. The CDR3 is made up of 19 amino acids. CDR3 sequence: CASSYGGLAGGMTYNEQFF. CDR3 sequence (DNA): TGTGCCAGCAGTTACGGGGGACTAGCGGGAGGGATGACCTACAATGAGCAGTTCTTC.

This clonotype was recorded a few times. This chain uses TRBV9 with TRBJ2-7; TRBD1 agrees at 9 bases. There are 17 residues in the CDR3. Trimming took 4 bases from V and 0 from J; bases not matched to a gene: 11. Germline-derived CDR1 and CDR2 are SGDLS and YYNGEE. CDR3 DNA: TGTGCCAGCAGCCCCGGGACAGGGAAAAAGTTCTCCTACGAGCAGTACTTC. Translated, it gives CASSPGTGKKFSYEQYF. The variable domain in full, completed from reference TRBV9 and TRBJ2-7, reads DSGVTQTPKHLITATGQRVTLRCSPRSGDLSVYWYQQSLDQGLQFLIQYYNGEERAKGNILERFSAQQFPDLHSELNLSSLELGDSALYFCASSPGTGKKFSYEQYFGPGTRLTVT.

In this sample, this clonotype turned up many times. The V and J genes are TRBV20-1 and TRBJ1-2; D is possibly TRBD1 (6 bases). V was pared by 6 bases and J by 4 bases, with 12 bases between. The CDR3 runs 12 residues. Germline CDR1 reads DFQATT; CDR2 reads SNEGSKA (reference sequence). CDR3 coding DNA: TGCAGTGCCATCGAACAGGGCTATGGCTACACCTTC. Protein: CSAIEQGYGYTF.

This clonotype was observed at least ten times. V gene TRBV12-3 or TRBV12-4 combines with J gene TRBJ2-1, with TRBD2 identical over 11 bases. With V trimmed by 0 bases and J by 3 bases, 4 bases remained unmatched. The CDR3 runs 17 residues. The CDR3: CASSLALLAGGYNEQFF. DNA for the CDR3: TGTGCCAGCAGTTTAGCGCTCCTAGCGGGAGGCTACAATGAGCAGTTCTTC.

This clonotype occurred many times. The chain employs TRBV3-1 and TRBJ1-1; possible D gene TRBD1, 5 bases. Germline V gene lookup returns CDR1 LGHDT and CDR2 YNNKEL (reference sequence). This CDR3 contains 15 residues. V gave up 7 bases and J gave up 3 bases, with 18 bases separating them. In nucleotides, the CDR3 is TGTGCCAGCAACCTGGGGGGTAGTAGGGACACTGAAGCTTTCTTT. This translates into CASNLGGSRDTEAFF.

This chain joins TRBV3-1 and TRBJ2-1; possible D gene TRBD1, 6 bases. Trimming stripped 6 bases from V and 7 bases from J, with 25 bases between. The germline CDR1 and CDR2 sequences are LGHDT and YNNKEL (reference sequence). The CDR3 length is 17 residues. The CDR3 DNA is TGTGCCAGCAGTCCCAGATTAGGGCAGGGGAAGAGGAATGAGCAGTTCTTC. Translation gives CASSPRLGQGKRNEQFF.

The J gene is TRBJ2-1, the V gene TRBV4-1; 13 positions agree with TRBD2. Looked up from germline, CDR1 is MGHRA and CDR2 is YSYEKL. The V gene end was trimmed by 0 bases and the J gene end by 4 bases; junction bases not matched to a gene: 3. The CDR3 covers 17 residues. The CDR3 bases are TGCGCCAGCAGCCAAGAGACTAGCGGGAGGAAGTACAATGAGCAGTTCTTC. It codes for CASSQETSGRKYNEQFF.